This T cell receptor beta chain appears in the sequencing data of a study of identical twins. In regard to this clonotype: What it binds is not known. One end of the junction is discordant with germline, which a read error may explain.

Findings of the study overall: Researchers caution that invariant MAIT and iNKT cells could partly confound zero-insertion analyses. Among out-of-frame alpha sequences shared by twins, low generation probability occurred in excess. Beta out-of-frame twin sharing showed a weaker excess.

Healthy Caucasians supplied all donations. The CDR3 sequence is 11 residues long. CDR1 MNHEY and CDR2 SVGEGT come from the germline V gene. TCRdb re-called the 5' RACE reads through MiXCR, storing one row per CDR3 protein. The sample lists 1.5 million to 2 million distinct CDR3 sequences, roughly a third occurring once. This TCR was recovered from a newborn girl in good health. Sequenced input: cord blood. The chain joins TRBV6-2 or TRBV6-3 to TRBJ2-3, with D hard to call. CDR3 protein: CASSNSGVQYF. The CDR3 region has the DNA TGTGCCAGCAGTAACTCCGGAGTGCAGTATTTT.